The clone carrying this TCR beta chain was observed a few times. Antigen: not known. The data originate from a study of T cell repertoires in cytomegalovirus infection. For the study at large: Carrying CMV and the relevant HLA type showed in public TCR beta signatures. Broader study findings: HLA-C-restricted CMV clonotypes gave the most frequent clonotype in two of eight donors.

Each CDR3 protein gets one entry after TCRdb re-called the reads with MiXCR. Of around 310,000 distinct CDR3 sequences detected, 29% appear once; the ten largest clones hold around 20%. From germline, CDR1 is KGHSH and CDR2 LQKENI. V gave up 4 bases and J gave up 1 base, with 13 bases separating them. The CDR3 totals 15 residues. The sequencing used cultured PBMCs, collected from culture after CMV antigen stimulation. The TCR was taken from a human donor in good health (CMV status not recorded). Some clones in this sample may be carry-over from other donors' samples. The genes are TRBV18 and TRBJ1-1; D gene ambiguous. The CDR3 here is CASSLEAWTNTEAFF. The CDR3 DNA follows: TGTGCCAGCTCACTCGAGGCTTGGACGAACACTGAAGCTTTCTTT.